The present T cell receptor beta chain was sequenced within a study of regulatory T cells in long-lasting Graves disease. Study information: Duration of antithyroid drug therapy among newly diagnosed Graves' patients was under 3 months.

Time point indicated: newly diagnosed GD, antithyroid drugs for less than 3 months. The authors made the TCR library using RNA they extracted from PBMCs. This clonotype was seen only a few times. Sequencing libraries for TCR beta were prepared with iRepertoire HTBI primers and Arm-PCR of CDR3 regions. The authors' processing: Identified segments across samples numbered about 60 TRBV and approximately 14 TRBJ. Via MiXCR, TCRdb re-called the multiplex PCR reads, giving one row per CDR3 protein. It is TCRdb's table, rather than the study itself, that gives the V and J calls and clone size. The sample gives 400,000 to 500,000 distinct CDR3 sequences, 15% of which show up once; roughly 7.7% is in the top ten. The CDR3 is made up of 15 amino acids. V lost 4 bases and J lost 2; bases outside the gene matches: 5. Germline V gives CDR1 SGHDN, CDR2 FVKESK. These same data were also listed under a study on T cells in Graves' hyperthyroidism and ophthalmopathy. That paper adds: Also found in blood were most expanded thyroid clonotypes above 0.001.

This TCR came from a woman between 35 and 50 years old with Graves disease. Here the sequenced sample was peripheral blood mononuclear cells (PBMCs), taken at new diagnosis, from a patient treated with antithyroid drugs. This rearrangement joins TRBV14 to TRBJ2-3; TRBD2 matches at 8 bases. In nucleotides, the CDR3 is TGTGCCAGCAGCCTTAGCGGGATCGACACAGATACGCAGTATTTT. Protein product: CASSLSGIDTDTQYF.